A single sample gave rise to the 10 T cell receptor beta chains below, sequenced in a study of cytomegalovirus exposure and HLA in healthy donors. With 60 Vbeta and 13 Jbeta primers, the PCR was carried out. Produced via immunoSEQ multiplex PCR; TCRdb's table is partial and in-frame only. The sample has more than 200,000 clones; approximately 80% are singletons. The sequenced sample was PBMCs. The receptors were sampled from a girl aged 2 to 10 in good health and CMV-seronegative.

V is TRBV4-1 and J is TRBJ2-1; TRBD1 agrees at 7 bases. The V gene's germline CDR1 is MGHRA and CDR2 YSYEKL. This CDR3 comprises 16 residues. V lost 4 bases, J lost 4 bases, and 10 bases stayed unmatched. CDR3 coding DNA: TGCGCCAGCAGCCGCACACAGGGGTCCCTATACAATGAGCAGTTCTTC. Amino acids: CASSRTQGSLYNEQFF.

V gene TRBV19 combines with J gene TRBJ2-1; 8 nucleotides match TRBD2. V gave up 4 bases and J gave up 0 bases; unmatched junction bases: 8. Germline-derived CDR1 and CDR2 are LNHDA and SQIVND (reference sequence). The CDR3 is 17 amino acids. The DNA for the CDR3 is TGTGCCAGTAGTACCCCAAGCGGGGGAAGCTCCTACAATGAGCAGTTCTTC. Translating gives CASSTPSGGSSYNEQFF.

The rearrangement uses TRBV5-1 and TRBJ2-7, with 10 bases aligning to TRBD1. Germline CDR1 is SGHRS and CDR2 is YFSETQ. The CDR3 spans 15 residues. Trimming cost V 4 bases and J 2 bases; bases outside gene matches: 6. The CDR3 DNA follows: TGCGCCAGCAGCCCCGCAGGGACAGGGGCCTACGAGCAGTACTTC. Its translation is CASSPAGTGAYEQYF.

This rearrangement joins TRBV7-9 to TRBJ2-1; D is undetermined. The CDR3 is 15 amino acids. Germline CDR1 reads SEHNR; CDR2 reads FQNEAQ (reference sequence). V lost 1 base and J lost 3, with 10 bases in between. As DNA, the CDR3 is TGTGCCAGCAGCTTAGGGTTCAATAGCTACAATGAGCAGTTCTTC. It translates to CASSLGFNSYNEQFF.

The chain couples TRBV6-5 to TRBJ1-2, with 9 bases lining up with TRBD1. The CDR3 loop spans 14 amino acids. V lost 6 bases and J lost 3; bases outside the gene matches: 5. Germline CDR1 MNHEY, CDR2 SVGAGI. CDR3 in DNA: TGTGCCAGCAGACGGACAGGGGTCGACTATGGCTACACCTTC. Protein sequence: CASRRTGVDYGYTF.

The chain links TRBV7-8 to TRBJ2-3; TRBD1 matches 11 bases. The CDR3 has 18 amino acids. Germline V gives CDR1 SGHVS, CDR2 FQNEAQ. Germline trimming cut 1 base from V and 3 bases from J; bases unmatched to any gene: 9. CDR3 DNA sequence: TGTGCCAGCAGCTTAGTCGGTCGGACAGGGGGCACGACAGATACGCAGTATTTT. This encodes CASSLVGRTGGTTDTQYF.

The chain employs TRBV7-6 and TRBJ2-5; possibly TRBD1 for D (5 bases). V dropped 3 bases and J dropped 0 bases, with 11 bases sitting between them. This CDR3 is 15 amino acids long. Germline V gene lookup returns CDR1 SGHVS and CDR2 FNYEAQ. For the CDR3, the DNA is TGTGCCAGCAGCTTTGGGGCCCGTAACCAAGAGACCCAGTACTTC. This translates into CASSFGARNQETQYF.

To note about this clone: The junction shows a germline mismatch at one end, possibly a read error. The rearrangement uses TRBV7-9 and TRBJ2-5; 8 bases fit TRBD2. The CDR3 extends over 16 amino acids. Germline V gene sequence: CDR1 SEHNR, CDR2 FQNEAQ (reference sequence). The CDR3 here is CSSSPSGAGGGETQYF. The CDR3 DNA reads as TGTTCCAGCAGCCCCTCGGGTGCGGGAGGTGGGGAGACCCAGTACTTC.

This chain connects TRBV19 to TRBJ1-5; the D is unclear. Germline V gives CDR1 LNHDA, CDR2 SQIVND (reference sequence). V lost 3 bases, J lost 3 bases, and 15 bases lay in between. The CDR3 runs 16 residues. CDR3 sequence (DNA): TGTGCCAGTAGTATTTGGGGAGGGAACGACAATCAGCCCCAGCATTTT. This gives the protein CASSIWGGNDNQPQHF.

V gene TRBV5-1 combines with J gene TRBJ1-1; D uncertain. Germline values: CDR1 SGHRS, CDR2 YFSETQ. V was trimmed by 1 base and J by 1 base, leaving 5 bases between them. The CDR3 is 13 residues long. The CDR3: CASSLNRNTEAFF. CDR3 coding DNA: TGCGCCAGCAGCTTGAACAGGAACACTGAAGCTTTCTTT.